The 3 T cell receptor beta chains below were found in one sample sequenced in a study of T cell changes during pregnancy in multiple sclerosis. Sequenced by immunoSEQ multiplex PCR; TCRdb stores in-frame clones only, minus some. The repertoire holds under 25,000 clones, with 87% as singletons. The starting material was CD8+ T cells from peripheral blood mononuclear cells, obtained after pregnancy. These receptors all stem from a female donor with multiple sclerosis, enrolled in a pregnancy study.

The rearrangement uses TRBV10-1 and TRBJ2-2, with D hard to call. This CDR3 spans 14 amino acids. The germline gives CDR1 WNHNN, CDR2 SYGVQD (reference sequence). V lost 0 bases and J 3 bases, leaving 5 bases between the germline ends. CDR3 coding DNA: TGCGCCAGCAGTGAGTCCCCCGACACCGGGGAGCTGTTTTTT. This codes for CASSESPDTGELFF.

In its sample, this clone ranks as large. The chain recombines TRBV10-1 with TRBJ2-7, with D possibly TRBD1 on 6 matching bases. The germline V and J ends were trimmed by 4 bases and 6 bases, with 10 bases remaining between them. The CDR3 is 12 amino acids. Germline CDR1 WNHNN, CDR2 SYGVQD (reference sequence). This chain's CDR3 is CASSARGREQYF. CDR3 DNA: TGCGCCAGCAGTGCCAGGGGCCGCGAGCAGTACTTC.

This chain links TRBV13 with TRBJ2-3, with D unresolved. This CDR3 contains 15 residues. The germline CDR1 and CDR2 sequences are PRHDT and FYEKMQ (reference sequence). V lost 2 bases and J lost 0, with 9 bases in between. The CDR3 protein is CASSLLPTSTDTQYF. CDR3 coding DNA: TGTGCCAGCAGCTTACTCCCTACTAGCACAGATACGCAGTATTTT.